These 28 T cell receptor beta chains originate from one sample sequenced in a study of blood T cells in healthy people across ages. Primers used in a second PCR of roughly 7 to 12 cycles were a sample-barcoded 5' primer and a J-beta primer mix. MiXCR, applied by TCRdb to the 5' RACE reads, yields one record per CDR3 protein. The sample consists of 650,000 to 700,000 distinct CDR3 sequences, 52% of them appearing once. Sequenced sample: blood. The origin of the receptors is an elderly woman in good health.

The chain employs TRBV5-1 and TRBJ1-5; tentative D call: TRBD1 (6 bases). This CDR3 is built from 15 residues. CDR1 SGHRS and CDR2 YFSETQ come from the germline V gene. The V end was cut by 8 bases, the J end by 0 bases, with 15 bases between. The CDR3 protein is CASSEGGYSNQPQHF. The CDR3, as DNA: TGCGCCAGTTCGGAGGGGGGATATAGCAATCAGCCCCAGCATTTT. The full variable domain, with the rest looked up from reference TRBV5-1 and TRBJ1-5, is KAGVTQTPRYLIKTRGQQVTLSCSPISGHRSVSWYQQTPGQGLQFLFEYFSETQRNKGNFPGRFSGRQFSNSRSEMNVSTLELGDSALYLCASSEGGYSNQPQHFGDGTRLSIL.

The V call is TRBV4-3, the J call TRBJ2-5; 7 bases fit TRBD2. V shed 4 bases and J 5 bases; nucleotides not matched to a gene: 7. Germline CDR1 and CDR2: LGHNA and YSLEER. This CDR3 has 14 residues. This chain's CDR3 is CASSPVGGLETQYF. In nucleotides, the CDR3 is TGCGCCAGCAGCCCAGTCGGGGGGTTGGAGACCCAGTACTTC.

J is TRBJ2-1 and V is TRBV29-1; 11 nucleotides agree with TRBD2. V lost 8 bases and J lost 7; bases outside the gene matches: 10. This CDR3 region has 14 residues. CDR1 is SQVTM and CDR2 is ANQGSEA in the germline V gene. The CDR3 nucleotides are TGCAGCACCTCCCTAGCGGGGGGCCGGAATGAGCAGTTCTTC. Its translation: CSTSLAGGRNEQFF.

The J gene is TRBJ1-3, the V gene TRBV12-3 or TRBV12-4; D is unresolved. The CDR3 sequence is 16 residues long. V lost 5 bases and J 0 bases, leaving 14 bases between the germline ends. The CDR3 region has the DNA TGTGCCAGCAGTCCCCGGGGAGGAGCCTCTGGAAACACCATATATTTT. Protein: CASSPRGGASGNTIYF.

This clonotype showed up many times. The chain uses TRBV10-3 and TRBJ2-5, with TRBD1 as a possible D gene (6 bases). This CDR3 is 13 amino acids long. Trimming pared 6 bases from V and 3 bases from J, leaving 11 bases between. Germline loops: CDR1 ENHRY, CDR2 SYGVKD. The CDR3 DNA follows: TGTGCCATCAGCACAGGGTGGGAAGAGACCCAGTACTTC. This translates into CAISTGWEETQYF.

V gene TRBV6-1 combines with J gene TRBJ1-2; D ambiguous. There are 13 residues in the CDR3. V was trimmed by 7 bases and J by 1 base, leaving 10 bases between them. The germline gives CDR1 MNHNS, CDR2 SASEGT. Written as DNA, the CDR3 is TGTGCCAGCACCCCGACAATTAACTATGGCTACACCTTC. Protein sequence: CASTPTINYGYTF.

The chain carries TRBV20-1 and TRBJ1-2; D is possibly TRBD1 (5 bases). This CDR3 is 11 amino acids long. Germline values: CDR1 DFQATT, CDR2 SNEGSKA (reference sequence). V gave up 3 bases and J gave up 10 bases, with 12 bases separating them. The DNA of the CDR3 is TGCAGTGCTAGTCATCAGGGAGACTACACCTTC. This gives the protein CSASHQGDYTF.

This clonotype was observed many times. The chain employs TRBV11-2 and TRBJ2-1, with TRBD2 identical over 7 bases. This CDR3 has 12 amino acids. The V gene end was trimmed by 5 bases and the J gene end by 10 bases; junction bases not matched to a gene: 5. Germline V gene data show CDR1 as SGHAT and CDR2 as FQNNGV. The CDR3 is CASSQSGGEQFF. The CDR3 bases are TGTGCCAGCAGCCAATCCGGGGGGGAGCAGTTCTTC.

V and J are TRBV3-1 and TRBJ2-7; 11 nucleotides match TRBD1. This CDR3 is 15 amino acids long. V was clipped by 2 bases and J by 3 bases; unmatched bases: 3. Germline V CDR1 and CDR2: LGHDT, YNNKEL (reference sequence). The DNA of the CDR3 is TGTGCCAGCAGCCAATCTGGGACAGGGGGCTACGAGCAGTACTTC. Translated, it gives CASSQSGTGGYEQYF.

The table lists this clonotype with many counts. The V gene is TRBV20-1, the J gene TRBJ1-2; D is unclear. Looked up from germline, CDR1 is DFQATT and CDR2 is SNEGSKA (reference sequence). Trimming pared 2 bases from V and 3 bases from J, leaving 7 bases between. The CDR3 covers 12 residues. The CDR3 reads CSARNRDYGYTF. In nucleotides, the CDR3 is TGCAGTGCTAGAAATAGGGACTATGGCTACACCTTC.

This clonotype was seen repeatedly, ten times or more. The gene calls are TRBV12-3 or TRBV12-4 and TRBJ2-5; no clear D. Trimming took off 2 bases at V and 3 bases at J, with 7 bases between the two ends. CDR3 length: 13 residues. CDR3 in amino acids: CASSLRAEETQYF. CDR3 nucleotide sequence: TGTGCCAGCAGTTTAAGGGCGGAAGAGACCCAGTACTTC.

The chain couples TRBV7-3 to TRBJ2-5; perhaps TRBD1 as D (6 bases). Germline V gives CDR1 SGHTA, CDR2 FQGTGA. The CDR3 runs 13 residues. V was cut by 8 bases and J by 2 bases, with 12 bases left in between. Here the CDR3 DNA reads TGTGCCAGCTCAGGGGACATTCAAGAGACCCAGTACTTC. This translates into CASSGDIQETQYF.

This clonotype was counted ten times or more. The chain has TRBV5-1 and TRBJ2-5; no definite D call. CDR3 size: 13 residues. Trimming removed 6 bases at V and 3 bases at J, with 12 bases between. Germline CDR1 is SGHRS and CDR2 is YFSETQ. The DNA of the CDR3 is TGCGCCAGCAACAGAGGAAGCGAAGAGACCCAGTACTTC. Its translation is CASNRGSEETQYF.

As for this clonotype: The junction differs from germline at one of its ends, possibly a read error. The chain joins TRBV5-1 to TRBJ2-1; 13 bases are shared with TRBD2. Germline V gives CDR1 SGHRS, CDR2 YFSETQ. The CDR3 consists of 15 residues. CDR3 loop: CAGSPGTSGVNEQFF. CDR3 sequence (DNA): TGCGCCGGCAGCCCCGGGACTAGCGGGGTCAATGAGCAGTTCTTC.

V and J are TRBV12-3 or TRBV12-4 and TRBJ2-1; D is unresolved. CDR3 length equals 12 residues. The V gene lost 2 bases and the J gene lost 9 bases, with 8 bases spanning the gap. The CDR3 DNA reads TGTGCCAGCAGTTTAATTCGGTTTGAGCAGTTCTTC. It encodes CASSLIRFEQFF.

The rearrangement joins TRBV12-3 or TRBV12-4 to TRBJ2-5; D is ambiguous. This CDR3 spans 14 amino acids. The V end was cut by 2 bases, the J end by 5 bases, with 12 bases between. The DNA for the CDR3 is TGTGCCAGCAGTTTACAGCTTGGGCTGGAGACCCAGTACTTC. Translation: CASSLQLGLETQYF.

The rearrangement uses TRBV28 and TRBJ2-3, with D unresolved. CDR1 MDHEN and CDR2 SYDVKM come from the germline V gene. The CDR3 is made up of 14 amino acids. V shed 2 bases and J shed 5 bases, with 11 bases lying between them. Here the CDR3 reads CASSLLPRGDTQYF. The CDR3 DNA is TGTGCCAGCAGTTTACTCCCTAGAGGAGATACGCAGTATTTT.

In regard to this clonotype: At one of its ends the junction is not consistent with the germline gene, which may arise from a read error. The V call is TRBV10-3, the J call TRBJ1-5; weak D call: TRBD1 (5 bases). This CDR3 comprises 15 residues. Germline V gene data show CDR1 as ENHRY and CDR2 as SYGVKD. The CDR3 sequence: CAISVGVGSKQPQHF. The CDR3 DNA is TGTGCCATCAGTGTGGGGGTTGGGAGCAAGCAGCCCCAGCATTTT.

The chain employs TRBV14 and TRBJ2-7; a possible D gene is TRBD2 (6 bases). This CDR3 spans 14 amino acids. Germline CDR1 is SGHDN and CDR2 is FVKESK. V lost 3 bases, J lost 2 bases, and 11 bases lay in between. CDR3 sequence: CASSQRLGPYEQYF. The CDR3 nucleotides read TGTGCCAGCAGCCAGAGACTAGGCCCCTACGAGCAGTACTTC.

The CDR3 sequence: CASINFGGGSYNEQYF. In nucleotides, the CDR3 is TGTGCCAGCATAAATTTTGGGGGTGGCTCCTACAATGAGCAGTACTTC. The chain joins TRBV28 to TRBJ2-1, with D perhaps TRBD1 or TRBD2 (5 bases each). The DNA end is a closer match to TRBJ2-7, so the J assignment may be wrong. Per germline, CDR1 MDHEN and CDR2 SYDVKM. CDR3 size: 16 residues.

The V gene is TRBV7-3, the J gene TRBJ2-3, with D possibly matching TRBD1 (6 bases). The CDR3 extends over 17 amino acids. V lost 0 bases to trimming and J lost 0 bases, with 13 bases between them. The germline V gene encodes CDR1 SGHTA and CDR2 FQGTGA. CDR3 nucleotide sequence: TGTGCCAGCAGCTTAACGATAAGGGGGACAAGCACAGATACGCAGTATTTT. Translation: CASSLTIRGTSTDTQYF.

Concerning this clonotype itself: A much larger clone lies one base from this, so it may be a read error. The CDR3, as DNA: TGTGCCAGCAGCTTACACAATCAGCAGTTCTTC. Residues: CASSLHNQQFF. The chain employs TRBV7-2 and TRBJ2-1, with unresolved D. The germline V gene has CDR1 SGHTA and CDR2 FQGNSA. The CDR3 sequence is 11 residues long.

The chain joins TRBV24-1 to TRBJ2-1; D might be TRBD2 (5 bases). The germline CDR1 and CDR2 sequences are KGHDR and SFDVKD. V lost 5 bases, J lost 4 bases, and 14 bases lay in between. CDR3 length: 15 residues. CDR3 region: CATSVSRGIYNEQFF. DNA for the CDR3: TGTGCCACCAGTGTTTCGCGAGGGATTTACAATGAGCAGTTCTTC.

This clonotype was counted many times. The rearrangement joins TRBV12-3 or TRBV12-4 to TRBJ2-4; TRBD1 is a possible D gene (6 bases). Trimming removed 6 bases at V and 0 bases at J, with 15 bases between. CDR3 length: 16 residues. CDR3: CASSVTGIIAKNIQYF. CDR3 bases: TGTGCCAGCAGCGTGACAGGAATAATAGCCAAAAACATTCAGTACTTC.

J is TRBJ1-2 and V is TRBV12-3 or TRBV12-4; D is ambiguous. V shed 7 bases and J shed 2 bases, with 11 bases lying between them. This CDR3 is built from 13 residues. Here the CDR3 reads CASKGTWNYGYTF. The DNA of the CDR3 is TGTGCCAGCAAAGGCACGTGGAACTATGGCTACACCTTC.

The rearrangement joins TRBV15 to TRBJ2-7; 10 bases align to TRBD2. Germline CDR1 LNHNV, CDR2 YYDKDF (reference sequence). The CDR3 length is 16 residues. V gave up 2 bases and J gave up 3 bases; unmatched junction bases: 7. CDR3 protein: CATSRPQLAGRYEQYF. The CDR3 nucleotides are TGTGCCACCAGCAGACCTCAACTAGCGGGACGCTACGAGCAGTACTTC.

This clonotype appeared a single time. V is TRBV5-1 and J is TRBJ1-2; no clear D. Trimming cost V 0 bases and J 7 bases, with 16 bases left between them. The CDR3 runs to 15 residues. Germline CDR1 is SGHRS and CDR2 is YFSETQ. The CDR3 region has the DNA TGCGCCAGCAGCTTGGATTCTTATGGAATGAGTGGCTACACCTTC. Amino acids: CASSLDSYGMSGYTF.

The DNA for the CDR3 is TGTGCCATCAGTGAGCAGGGAGGGACAGATACGCAGTATTTT. This encodes CAISEQGGTDTQYF. The chain combines TRBV10-3 with TRBJ2-3, with TRBD2 identical over 7 bases. The CDR3 loop spans 14 amino acids. CDR1 and CDR2 (germline): ENHRY, SYGVKD. The V gene end was trimmed by 2 bases and the J gene end by 3 bases; junction bases not matched to a gene: 2.